This T cell receptor (beta chain) originates from a study of cytomegalovirus exposure and HLA in healthy donors. The length of the CDR3 is 14 residues. The V gene's germline CDR1 is SEHNR and CDR2 FQNEAQ (reference sequence). The V end was cut by 5 bases, the J end by 2 bases, with 9 bases between. The study's findings and limits: In vitro experiments confirmed that a few CMV-associated chains were specific for CMV antigens.

A remark on this clone: Its antigen is unidentified.

Repertoires were generated with immunoSEQ multiplex PCR, while TCRdb's copy carries only in-frame clones and drops some. In the table there are 150,000 to 200,000 clones, approximately 86% of which are singletons. This chain connects TRBV7-9 to TRBJ2-2; D is undetermined. Source material: PBMCs. The sequence was collected from a woman under 30 in good health and CMV-seronegative. This CDR3 is CASSNYENTGELFF. CDR3 nucleotides: TGTGCCAGCAGCAACTACGAAAACACCGGGGAGCTGTTTTTT.